These 5 T cell receptor beta chains share one sample of origin, sequenced in a study of blood T cell repertoires in COVID-19. TCRdb's table, derived via immunoSEQ multiplex PCR, lists solely in-frame clones and lacks some. The data show about 300,000 clones, 90% seen once. Sequencing was carried out using peripheral blood. These receptors were collected from a woman between 25 and 40 years old with COVID-19, enrolled during active disease.

The gene calls are TRBV19 and TRBJ1-1; a possible D gene is TRBD1 (5 bases). The V end was cut by 5 bases, the J end by 3 bases, with 10 bases between. The germline V gene encodes CDR1 LNHDA and CDR2 SQIVND (reference sequence). The CDR3 is 13 residues long. The CDR3 region is CASSPGRDTEAFF. The CDR3 DNA follows: TGTGCCAGTAGTCCGGGCAGGGACACTGAAGCTTTCTTT. The variable domain in full, with the rest retrieved from reference TRBV19 and TRBJ1-1, is DGGITQSPKYLFRKEGQNVTLSCEQNLNHDAMYWYRQDPGQGLRLIYYSQIVNDFQKGDIAEGYSVSREKKESFPLTVTSAQKNPTAFYLCASSPGRDTEAFFGQGTRLTVV.

V usage is TRBV11-2 and J usage is TRBJ2-1; TRBD1 matches 7 bases. Germline V gives CDR1 SGHAT, CDR2 FQNNGV. Germline trimming cut 4 bases from V and 7 bases from J; bases unmatched to any gene: 13. The CDR3 spans 16 residues. The CDR3 loop is CASSSHNWTGRNEQFF. The CDR3 coding sequence is TGTGCCAGCAGCTCCCACAACTGGACAGGAAGAAATGAGCAGTTCTTC.

The V gene is TRBV6-6, the J gene TRBJ2-7; 7 bases fit TRBD1. In germline, CDR1 is MNHNY, CDR2 SVGAGI (reference sequence). Trimming removed 8 bases from V and 2 bases from J; junction bases left unmatched: 9. The CDR3 spans 14 residues. The CDR3 loop reads CASAANRGPYEQYF. DNA of the CDR3: TGTGCCAGCGCGGCAAACAGGGGACCCTACGAGCAGTACTTC.

The chain joins TRBV6-6 to TRBJ2-1; D perhaps matches TRBD2 (6 bases). The CDR3 is 12 amino acids. CDR1 is MNHNY, CDR2 SVGAGI, per germline (reference sequence). With 8 bases removed from V and 3 bases from J, the gap between germline ends came to 8 bases. The CDR3 spells CASGRLYNEQFF. The CDR3 DNA reads TGTGCCAGCGGGAGGCTCTACAATGAGCAGTTCTTC.

V is TRBV2 and J is TRBJ2-5; D gene unclear. Germline CDR1 reads SNHLY; CDR2 reads FYNNEI. The V and J ends lost 4 bases and 4 bases respectively, with 7 bases between them. The CDR3 is 12 amino acids. DNA for the CDR3: TGTGCCAGCAGTGCCAGAGGAGAGACCCAGTACTTC. It is translated as CASSARGETQYF.